The 32 T cell receptor beta chains reported below all come from one sample, sequenced in a study of tumor and adjacent non-tumor tissue in lung cancer. The template was RNA from unsorted bulk tissue. A modified ARM-PCR protocol with three rounds of nested PCR amplified TCRbeta. TCRdb passed the multiplex PCR reads through MiXCR, listing each CDR3 protein once. This table has 60,000 to 85,000 distinct CDR3 sequences, roughly 80% appearing once. The specimen was lung tumor tissue. The source of these receptors is a woman aged 45-65 years with non-small cell lung cancer.

V is TRBV11-2 and J is TRBJ2-1, with a tentative D call TRBD2 (5 bases). Germline V gene lookup returns CDR1 SGHAT and CDR2 FQNNGV. This CDR3 is built from 17 residues. V lost 7 bases and J lost 2, with 21 bases in between. CDR3 nucleotides: TGTGCCAGCATCCCAGAGGGCTGGGGAAGCCCCTACAATGAGCAGTTCTTC. Translated, it gives CASIPEGWGSPYNEQFF.

To note about this clonotype: A read error is likely, as this CDR3 ends without the conserved phenylalanine or tryptophan. Because the CDR3's place on the DNA is in doubt, the DNA is left out and the CDR3 is given as listed by TCRdb. The chain combines TRBV20-1 with TRBJ1-1; TRBD1 was called by the table and not checked on the DNA. The CDR3 spans 14 amino acids, including both terminal residues. Per germline, CDR1 DFQATT and CDR2 SNEGSKA (reference sequence). The CDR3 here is CSARVLTGWTEAFI.

This chain links TRBV6-2 or TRBV6-3 with TRBJ2-4; a possible D gene is TRBD1 (6 bases). The CDR3 is 13 residues long. Trimming pared 8 bases from V and 10 bases from J, leaving 18 bases between. Germline values: CDR1 MNHEY, CDR2 SVGEGT. CDR3 DNA: TGTGCCAGCGGAGGACAGAACCTAAATATTCAGTACTTC. This encodes CASGGQNLNIQYF.

As to this clonotype: The junction shows a germline mismatch at one end, possibly a read error. The rearrangement uses TRBV6-5 and TRBJ2-5; D gene uncertain. Germline loops: CDR1 MNHEY, CDR2 SVGAGI. CDR3 length: 12 amino acids. CDR3 coding DNA: TGTGCCAGCAGCCGCACCTCAGATACCCAATACTTC. As protein: CASSRTSDTQYF.

On this clonotype: One end of the junction varies from germline; a read error may be responsible. This chain uses TRBV29-1 with TRBJ2-7, with 7 bases aligning to TRBD2. CDR1 and CDR2 from the germline V gene are SQVTM and ANQGSEA. The CDR3 spans 12 residues. In nucleotides, the CDR3 is TGCAGCGTATGCGGGAGTGGTTACGAGCAGTATTTC. Its translation is CSVCGSGYEQYF.

Comment on this clonotype: One end of the junction does not line up with germline, which may come from a read error. The chain carries TRBV7-2 and TRBJ2-7; D uncertain. Germline CDR1 SGHTA, CDR2 FQGNSA. The CDR3 consists of 14 residues. The CDR3 is CASSLASSSYEQYF. In nucleotides, the CDR3 is TGTGCCAGCAGCTTAGCTAGCAGTTCCTACGAACAGTACTTC.

With regard to this clonotype: One junction end does not reproduce the germline sequence, and a read error may be involved. The gene calls are TRBV20-1 and TRBJ2-5, with TRBD2 matching 7 bases. The CDR3 runs 14 residues. Germline V lookup: CDR1 DFQATT, CDR2 SNEGSKA (reference sequence). The CDR3 sequence is CSPSTGRSLETQYF. The DNA of the CDR3 is TGCAGTCCTAGTACCGGGAGGTCCTTAGAGACCCAGTATTTC.

A note on this clonotype: The conserved final phenylalanine or tryptophan is absent from the CDR3, which likely points to a read error. V is TRBV12-3 or TRBV12-4 and J is TRBJ2-1, with D perhaps TRBD1 (6 bases). The CDR3 sequence is 17 residues long. The CDR3 here is CTSSSGTSFRVNNEQFI. For the CDR3, the DNA is TGTACCAGCAGTTCCGGGACATCCTTTCGGGTCAACAATGAGCAGTTCATC.

This clonotype was counted once. The V gene is TRBV11-2, the J gene TRBJ2-1, with 10 bases fitting TRBD2. After removal of 5 bases from V and 5 bases from J, the junction contained 9 bases not matched to a gene. The CDR3 contains 16 residues. CDR1 and CDR2 from the germline V gene are SGHAT and FQNNGV. CDR3 coding DNA: TGTGCCAGCAGCCGGACGATACTAGCGGGGAACAATGAGCAGTTCTTC. Protein product: CASSRTILAGNNEQFF.

As regards this clonotype: One junction end does not reproduce the germline sequence, and a read error may be involved. This chain joins TRBV12-3 or TRBV12-4 and TRBJ2-2; D is perhaps TRBD1 (6 bases). The CDR3 is 15 residues long. In DNA, the CDR3 is TGTGCCAGCACTTTGAAAGAGGGGGTTACCGGGGAGTTGTTTTTT. Translated: CASTLKEGVTGELFF.

Details on this clonotype: Being one base from a much bigger clone, this may be a read error. The chain links TRBV28 to TRBJ2-4; 7 positions agree with TRBD1. The CDR3 totals 14 residues. Trimming removed 8 bases from V and 13 bases from J; junction bases left unmatched: 17. The germline CDR1 and CDR2 sequences are MDHEN and SYDVKM. In nucleotides, the CDR3 is TGTGCCAGCTGCCCCCCGGACAGGTCCGCCCCACAGTACTTC. As protein: CASCPPDRSAPQYF.

This chain joins TRBV20-1 and TRBJ2-1; D remains unclear. Trimming pared 7 bases from V and 0 bases from J, leaving 19 bases between. The germline CDR1 and CDR2 sequences are DFQATT and SNEGSKA (reference sequence). The CDR3 is made up of 16 amino acids. The DNA for the CDR3 is TGCAGTGTTGGAAGACTGGCGCTGAGCTCCTACAATGAGCAGTTCTTC. Translation: CSVGRLALSSYNEQFF.

This clonotype was seen once. One end of the junction varies from germline; a read error may be responsible. This rearrangement joins TRBV6-2 or TRBV6-3 to TRBJ2-2; a possible D gene is TRBD2 (5 bases). CDR3 size: 18 residues. Germline values: CDR1 MNHEY, CDR2 SVGEGT. The CDR3 sequence: CASSYSIAGWKNTGERFF. Written as DNA, the CDR3 is TGTGCCAGCAGTTACTCGATAGCTGGCTGGAAGAACACCGGGGAGCGGTTTTTT.

The chain has TRBV6-1 and TRBJ2-7; 8 nucleotides align to TRBD2. This CDR3 is built from 18 residues. The J segment lost 3 bases and the V segment lost 0 bases, leaving 13 bases of the junction unmatched. CDR1 MNHNS and CDR2 SASEGT come from the germline V gene. The CDR3 nucleotides are TGTGCCAGCAGTGAAGCGTTGAGGGGCGGGGGGTGGGACTACGAGCAGTACTTC. Translating gives CASSEALRGGGWDYEQYF.

This chain links TRBV20-1 with TRBJ2-1; weak D call: TRBD2 (5 bases). The CDR3 is made up of 19 amino acids. Trimming left V 4 bases short and J 6 bases short, with 31 bases between. CDR1 and CDR2 (germline): DFQATT, SNEGSKA (reference sequence). The CDR3 nucleotides read TGCAGTGCTACTTGGAACTCGGCTAGCTGGAGAGTGTCTCGCAATGAGCAGTTCTTC. Amino acid sequence: CSATWNSASWRVSRNEQFF.

A word on this clonotype: The junction does not match germline at one end; this may be a read error. The chain uses TRBV11-2 and TRBJ2-7; D remains ambiguous. Germline V gives CDR1 SGHAT, CDR2 FQNNGV. The CDR3 is made up of 15 amino acids. CDR3 amino acids: CAISLSPCPSYEQYF. CDR3 bases: TGTGCCATCAGCTTATCTCCTTGTCCCTCCTACGAGCAGTACTTC.

The chain links TRBV7-9 to TRBJ2-7; perhaps TRBD2 as D (5 bases). Germline values: CDR1 SEHNR, CDR2 FQNEAQ (reference sequence). Trimming stripped 5 bases from V and 4 bases from J, with 12 bases between. The CDR3 loop spans 13 amino acids. The CDR3 DNA reads TGTGCCAGCAGCAGCGGAAGTGGGTACGAGCAGTACTTC. Protein product: CASSSGSGYEQYF.

This clonotype was seen more than once but under ten times. Since a much larger clone is just one base distant, this may be a read error. The rearrangement uses TRBV5-1 and TRBJ2-5; no reliable D call. Germline V gives CDR1 SGHRS, CDR2 YFSETQ. This CDR3 region has 13 residues. The V end lost 2 bases, the J end lost 4 bases, and 9 bases lay between the germline ends. CDR3 loop: CASSFSQGETQYF. The CDR3 DNA is TGCGCCAGCAGCTTCAGCCAAGGAGAGACCCAGTACTTC. Combining the CDR3 with reference TRBV5-1 and TRBJ2-5 gives the whole variable domain KAGVTQTPRYLIKTRGQQVTLSCSPISGHRSVSWYQQTPGQGLQFLFEYFSETQRNKGNFPGRFSGRQFSNSRSEMNVSTLELGDSALYLCASSFSQGETQYFGPGTRLLVL.

This clonotype has a handful of counts. Because it lacks the conserved phenylalanine or tryptophan at the end, this CDR3 is likely a read error. The rearrangement uses TRBV28 and TRBJ2-7; no clear D. The germline V gene encodes CDR1 MDHEN and CDR2 SYDVKM. The V gene lost 3 bases and the J gene lost 6 bases, with 6 bases spanning the gap. The CDR3 has 11 residues. The CDR3 loop reads CASSFSLEQYI. In DNA form, the CDR3 reads TGTGCCAGCAGTTTCTCGCTCGAGCAGTACATC.

On this clonotype itself: Mismatch with germline at one junction end may stem from a read error. This chain uses TRBV4-3 with TRBJ2-2; 14 bases fit TRBD2. Germline V lookup: CDR1 LGHNA, CDR2 YSLEER. The CDR3 totals 16 residues. In DNA form, the CDR3 reads TGCGCCAGCAACCAAGGACTAGCGGGAGGTAACGGGGAGCTGTTTTTT. Translating it yields CASNQGLAGGNGELFF.

A remark on this clonotype: A read error is likely, as this CDR3 ends without the conserved phenylalanine or tryptophan. The V gene is TRBV6-1, the J gene TRBJ2-7; 7 nucleotides align to TRBD1. The CDR3 extends over 16 amino acids. The junction had 6 bases not matched to a gene; V was cut back by 0 bases and J by 1 base. The germline gives CDR1 MNHNS, CDR2 SASEGT. The CDR3 bases are TGTGCCAGCAGTGAAGCAGGACAGGCTGGATCCTACGAGCAGTACATC. This sequence encodes CASSEAGQAGSYEQYI.

A few counts support this clonotype. Since the CDR3 does not end with the conserved phenylalanine or tryptophan, this likely comes from a read error. This chain connects TRBV11-2 to TRBJ2-1; D may be TRBD2 (5 bases). CDR3 length: 12 amino acids. Germline V gene lookup returns CDR1 SGHAT and CDR2 FQNNGV. The CDR3 spells CSSSPSGYEQFS. CDR3 DNA sequence: TGTTCTAGCAGCCCCTCCGGATATGAGCAGTTCTCC.

This clonotype came up once. One end of the junction varies from germline; a read error may be responsible. This chain uses TRBV29-1 with TRBJ1-2; D gene unclear. Germline V gives CDR1 SQVTM, CDR2 ANQGSEA. The CDR3 loop spans 14 amino acids. The CDR3 is CSVNKAEDNYGYTF. DNA of the CDR3: TGCAGCGTTAACAAGGCAGAGGATAACTATGGGTACACCTTC.

Regarding this clonotype: One end of the junction does not line up with germline, which may come from a read error. The chain combines TRBV11-2 with TRBJ2-1, with D perhaps matching TRBD2 (6 bases). The length of the CDR3 is 13 residues. Germline V gives CDR1 SGHAT, CDR2 FQNNGV. CDR3 coding DNA: TGTACCAGCAGCTCAATGGACGGGAGTGAGCAGTTCTTC. It encodes CTSSSMDGSEQFF. The whole variable domain, filled in from reference TRBV11-2 and TRBJ2-1, reads EAGVAQSPRYKIIEKRQSVAFWCNPISGHATLYWYQQILGQGPKLLIQFQNNGVVDDSQLPKDRFSAERLKGVDSTLKIQPAKLEDSAVYLCTSSSMDGSEQFFGPGTRLTVL.

This chain links TRBV20-1 with TRBJ1-1, with TRBD1 matching 9 bases. This CDR3 spans 13 amino acids. Germline lookup yields CDR1 DFQATT and CDR2 SNEGSKA (reference sequence). The DNA of the CDR3 is TGCAATGCCAGCGGACAGGGGCCCACTGAAGCTTTCTTT. Translated, it gives CNASGQGPTEAFF.

With respect to this clonotype: A junction end diverges from the germline sequence, so it may reflect a read error. The chain carries TRBV4-1 and TRBJ2-5; no clear D. Looked up from germline, CDR1 is MGHRA and CDR2 is YSYEKL. The CDR3 spans 16 residues. This CDR3 reads CASTQAKRNGQETQYF. CDR3 sequence (DNA): TGCGCCAGCACTCAAGCCAAGAGGAACGGCCAAGAGACACAGTACTTC.

The chain has TRBV12-3 or TRBV12-4 and TRBJ2-5; perhaps TRBD1 as D (6 bases). The CDR3 contains 16 residues. Trimming cost V 9 bases and J 2 bases, with 22 bases left between them. Written as DNA, the CDR3 is TGTGCCAGAAGTATAATGTCAGGGGCCGCGCAAGAGACCCAGTACTTC. Protein product: CARSIMSGAAQETQYF.

This clonotype was found many times. V is TRBV28 and J is TRBJ2-7; D is perhaps TRBD1 or TRBD2 (5 bases each). The CDR3 runs to 14 residues. V lost 6 bases to trimming and J lost 2 bases, with 14 bases between them. Germline V gives CDR1 MDHEN, CDR2 SYDVKM. CDR3 bases: TGTGCCAGCAGGCGCCCGGGGCCCGCCTACGAGCAGTACTTC. It codes for CASRRPGPAYEQYF.

Turning to this clonotype: This may be a read error: a much more frequent sequence differs by one nucleotide. The rearrangement links TRBV24-1 to TRBJ2-1; TRBD1 agrees at 9 bases. The CDR3 sequence is 16 residues long. Germline loops: CDR1 KGHDR, CDR2 SFDVKD. The CDR3 protein is CATSDFRDRETGEQIF. CDR3 nucleotides: TGTGCCACCAGTGATTTCCGGGACAGGGAGACCGGTGAGCAGATCTTC.

Concerning this clonotype: Given the absence of the conserved phenylalanine or tryptophan at the CDR3 end, a read error is likely. The limits of the CDR3 on the DNA are not certain, so only TCRdb's listed CDR3 is given. The chain joins TRBV12-5 to TRBJ2-2; TRBD1 is the table's D call and was not checked against the DNA. Germline V gene data show CDR1 as LGHNT and CDR2 as FRNRAP. From its first to its last residue, the CDR3 has 17 amino acids. Here the CDR3 reads CASAGPPGQGPTGEPFC.

Notes on this clonotype: Compared with germline, one end of the junction differs, possibly owing to a read error. V usage is TRBV11-2 and J usage is TRBJ2-1, with 8 bases lining up with TRBD1. This CDR3 region has 13 residues. Germline lookup yields CDR1 SGHAT and CDR2 FQNNGV. The DNA for the CDR3 is TGTGCCATCAGCCTGGACAGGGATCATGAGCAGTTCTTC. The encoded protein is CAISLDRDHEQFF. Full variable domain (remainder filled in from reference TRBV11-2 and TRBJ2-1): EAGVAQSPRYKIIEKRQSVAFWCNPISGHATLYWYQQILGQGPKLLIQFQNNGVVDDSQLPKDRFSAERLKGVDSTLKIQPAKLEDSAVYLCAISLDRDHEQFFGPGTRLTVL.

About this clonotype: The junction departs from germline at one end; a sequencing error may be responsible. The chain carries TRBV5-5 and TRBJ2-5, with no clear D. This CDR3 contains 14 residues. Germline V CDR1 and CDR2: SGHKS, YYEKEE (reference sequence). CDR3 nucleotides: TGTGCCGGCACCTTGTTGGCTCTTCAAGAGACCCATTACTTC. Translated: CAGTLLALQETHYF.